This entry concerns a single T cell receptor beta chain. The antigen is unknown. Produced via immunoSEQ multiplex PCR; TCRdb's table is partial and in-frame only. The table has some 41,000 clones, about 89% seen once; the top ten hold roughly 3.6%. Peripheral blood came from all dose cohorts at three timepoints. Trimming left V 2 bases short and J 2 bases short, with 8 bases between. Germline-derived CDR1 and CDR2 are SGHNT and YYREEE (reference sequence). The CDR3 runs to 13 residues. The sample is drawn from a study of OX40 agonist ivuxolimab in advanced cancers. Turning to the study itself: The study enrolled dose-escalation patients with hepatocellular carcinoma, melanoma, renal cell or head and neck cancer. Study conclusions and caveats: The antigens recognized by the expanded peripheral T cells, that is their antigen specificity, were not determined. Normalized expansion of T-cell clones was also low for some nonresponders.

J is TRBJ2-7 and V is TRBV5-4; D tentatively fits TRBD1 or TRBD2 (5 bases each). This TCR was sampled from an adult with an advanced solid tumor such as melanoma, head and neck, liver or kidney cancer. This sample comprised CD4+ or CD8+ T cells sorted from blood, obtained in a trial of the OX40 agonist ivuxolimab. In nucleotides, the CDR3 is TGTGCCAGCAGCTTAGGGACGACCTACGAGCAGTACTTC. Encoded protein: CASSLGTTYEQYF.